This T cell receptor beta chain came from a study of early T cells in non-severe SARS-CoV-2 infection. Looking at the study overall: Unsorted whole blood bulk RNA was sequenced, with unpaired chains.

With regard to this clonotype: Its antigen is unknown.

In the library, individual cDNA molecules carried attached unique molecular identifiers. MiXCR was run by TCRdb on the 5' RACE reads, yielding one entry per CDR3 protein. The sample yields over 60,000 distinct CDR3 sequences, roughly a tenth seen once. Study-wide results and limits: Private and CD4 specificities were missed by VDJdb matching, skewed to anti-spike CD8.

The sample taken for sequencing was whole blood. This TCR derives from an adult who was a healthcare worker with PCR-confirmed SARS-CoV-2 infection or an uninfected control (not recorded which).

In DNA, the CDR3 is TGCAGTGCTAAGACTACTGCCTACGAGCAGTACTTC. Translating gives CSAKTTAYEQYF. The chain recombines TRBV20-1 with TRBJ2-7, with D possibly being TRBD2 (5 bases). The CDR3 sequence is 12 residues long. Germline loops: CDR1 DFQATT, CDR2 SNEGSKA (reference sequence). V gave up 4 bases and J gave up 2 bases, with 9 bases separating them.